A single sample is the source of the 25 T cell receptor beta chains below, sequenced in a study of blood T cell repertoires in COVID-19. Method: immunoSEQ multiplex PCR; TCRdb's copy keeps in-frame clones and lacks some. The table has roughly 150,000 clones, roughly four fifths seen once. Material for sequencing was peripheral blood. The source is a human donor in a cohort sampled during active COVID-19.

The rearrangement uses TRBV5-4 and TRBJ2-1, with D uncertain. The CDR3 has 13 amino acids. Germline V gene data show CDR1 as SGHNT and CDR2 as YYREEE (reference sequence). V lost 6 bases, J lost 7 bases, and 14 bases lay in between. The CDR3 bases are TGTGCCAGCACCCCTTCTCTCCAGAATGAGCAGTTCTTC. It translates to CASTPSLQNEQFF.

A single count supports this clone. Written as DNA, the CDR3 is TGTGCCAGCGAGAATAGATGGTCCTACGAGCAGTACTTC. Its translation: CASENRWSYEQYF. V gene TRBV6-5 combines with J gene TRBJ2-7, with D unresolved. The length of the CDR3 is 13 residues. Trimming took 8 bases from V and 1 from J, leaving 12 bases between them. Looked up from germline, CDR1 is MNHEY and CDR2 is SVGAGI.

V usage is TRBV27 and J usage is TRBJ1-6, with 7 bases aligning to TRBD1. In germline, CDR1 is MNHEY, CDR2 SMNVEV (reference sequence). V shed 0 bases, J shed 10 bases, and the junction held 12 bases outside the gene matches. The CDR3 has 17 amino acids. The CDR3 reads CASSLSRGTGGWSPLHF. CDR3 nucleotide sequence: TGTGCCAGCAGTTTATCCAGGGGGACTGGGGGATGGTCACCCCTCCACTTT.

CDR3 residues: CASTTAGGRGYEQFF. DNA of the CDR3: TGTGCCAGCACTACGGCTGGCGGGAGGGGCTATGAGCAGTTCTTC. The rearrangement uses TRBV27 and TRBJ2-1; the match to TRBD2 covers 9 bases. Germline CDR1 is MNHEY and CDR2 is SMNVEV (reference sequence). The V and J ends lost 7 bases and 8 bases, in that order; junction bases with no gene match: 12. The CDR3 loop spans 15 amino acids.

The V call is TRBV6-2 or TRBV6-3, the J call TRBJ2-7; 7 nucleotides line up with TRBD1. Germline V lookup: CDR1 MNHEY, CDR2 SVGEGT. The CDR3 has 15 amino acids. V lost 0 bases, J lost 1 base, and 3 bases stayed unmatched. The CDR3 DNA follows: TGTGCCAGCAGTTACTCAGGGGGCGCGTCCTACGAGCAGTACTTC. This gives the protein CASSYSGGASYEQYF.

This clone has only a few counts. This chain joins TRBV29-1 and TRBJ2-7; D possibly corresponds to TRBD2 (5 bases). Germline V gene sequence: CDR1 SQVTM, CDR2 ANQGSEA. Trimming shortened V by 7 bases and J by 4 bases, and 17 bases separated the two germline ends. This CDR3 spans 13 amino acids. The CDR3 nucleotides read TGCAGCGCCCGGGGAGCCTCTTTATACGAGCAGTACTTC. It specifies CSARGASLYEQYF.

V usage is TRBV5-1 and J usage is TRBJ2-3; D is ambiguous. The length of the CDR3 is 13 residues. V lost 3 bases and J 6 bases, leaving 11 bases between the germline ends. Per the germline V gene, CDR1 is SGHRS and CDR2 is YFSETQ. The DNA for the CDR3 is TGCGCCAGCAGCTACGAGTTACCGGATACGCAGTATTTT. It encodes CASSYELPDTQYF.

This clone was found a few times. V usage is TRBV7-9 and J usage is TRBJ2-3, with D possibly being TRBD1 (5 bases). V was shortened by 11 bases and J by 8 bases, with 14 bases between the two germline ends. Germline lookup yields CDR1 SEHNR and CDR2 FQNEAQ (reference sequence). The CDR3 loop spans 11 amino acids. This CDR3 reads CAGAFAGTQYF. The DNA of the CDR3 is TGTGCCGGGGCCTTCGCAGGTACGCAGTATTTT.

V gene TRBV15 combines with J gene TRBJ2-5, with D hard to call. Trimming took 4 bases from V and 2 from J, leaving 8 bases between them. The CDR3 is made up of 13 amino acids. From germline, CDR1 is LNHNV and CDR2 YYDKDF (reference sequence). The CDR3 here is CATSMGRQETQYF. The CDR3, as DNA: TGTGCCACCAGCATGGGCAGGCAAGAGACCCAGTACTTC.

The chain carries TRBV9 and TRBJ2-7, with 8 bases fitting TRBD1. The CDR3 has 14 residues. From germline, CDR1 is SGDLS and CDR2 YYNGEE. The ends lost 4 bases at V and 6 bases at J; junction bases unmatched: 9. The CDR3 here is CASSLRTGTGEQYF. CDR3 in DNA: TGTGCCAGCAGCTTAAGGACAGGGACCGGCGAGCAGTACTTC.

The chain recombines TRBV4-3 with TRBJ2-1; D is perhaps TRBD2 (6 bases). V lost 4 bases, J lost 4 bases, and 8 bases lay in between. This CDR3 is 13 amino acids long. Germline V CDR1 and CDR2: LGHNA, YSLEER. CDR3: CASSLGLYNEQFF. The DNA of the CDR3 is TGCGCCAGCAGCCTCGGACTATACAATGAGCAGTTCTTC.

The chain employs TRBV28 and TRBJ1-4, with D perhaps TRBD1 (5 bases). Trimming took off 3 bases at V and 3 bases at J, with 8 bases between the two ends. The CDR3 totals 14 residues. CDR1 and CDR2 from the germline V gene are MDHEN and SYDVKM. The CDR3 nucleotides are TGTGCCAGCAGTTTCCGGGGGGCTAATGAAAAACTGTTTTTT. Translation gives CASSFRGANEKLFF.

The V call is TRBV7-3, the J call TRBJ1-1; D perhaps matches TRBD1 (5 bases). Trimming left V 1 base short and J 3 bases short, with 12 bases between. Germline assignment: CDR1 SGHTA and CDR2 FQGTGA. The CDR3 spans 15 residues. This CDR3 reads CASSLIQADYTEAFF. CDR3 nucleotide sequence: TGTGCCAGCAGCTTAATACAGGCCGATTACACTGAAGCTTTCTTT.

The chain carries TRBV6-2 or TRBV6-3 and TRBJ2-3; 7 positions match TRBD2. The length of the CDR3 is 15 residues. The germline V gene has CDR1 MNHEY and CDR2 SVGEGT. The ends lost 2 bases at V and 2 bases at J; junction bases unmatched: 4. This CDR3 reads CASSYLRGVTDTQYF. The DNA of the CDR3 is TGTGCCAGCAGTTACCTCCGGGGGGTCACAGATACGCAGTATTTT.

The chain recombines TRBV28 with TRBJ2-7, with a weak D call TRBD2 (5 bases). The CDR3 runs 13 residues. Trimming removed 5 bases from V and 3 bases from J, with 11 bases in between. CDR1 and CDR2 (germline): MDHEN, SYDVKM. CDR3 DNA: TGTGCCAGCAGTCCCGACTACCGCTACGAGCAGTACTTC. Translation: CASSPDYRYEQYF.

The chain carries TRBV30 and TRBJ2-7; no reliable D call. From germline, CDR1 is GTSNPN and CDR2 SVGIG (reference sequence). The CDR3 sequence is 10 residues long. Trimming removed 7 bases from V and 5 bases from J, with 9 bases in between. CDR3 amino acids: CALGRDEQYF. The CDR3 coding sequence is TGTGCCTTGGGCCGGGACGAGCAGTACTTC.

The chain links TRBV14 to TRBJ2-3; 7 nucleotides agree with TRBD2. J was trimmed by 9 bases and V by 4 bases; bases with no gene match: 4. Per germline, CDR1 SGHDN and CDR2 FVKESK. The CDR3 is 12 amino acids. The CDR3 nucleotides are TGTGCCAGCAGCCTTGAAGCGGGGACGCAGTATTTT. It specifies CASSLEAGTQYF.

The chain carries TRBV6-5 and TRBJ2-5, with D uncertain. Per germline, CDR1 MNHEY and CDR2 SVGAGI. Trimming removed 0 bases at V and 1 base at J, with 9 bases between. The CDR3 is 15 residues long. The CDR3 here is CASSYSSTLQETQYF. For the CDR3, the DNA is TGTGCCAGCAGTTACTCGAGTACTCTCCAAGAGACCCAGTACTTC.

V gene TRBV18 combines with J gene TRBJ2-3; 8 nucleotides align to TRBD2. The germline CDR1 and CDR2 sequences are KGHSH and LQKENI. The V segment lost 3 bases and the J segment 5 bases; nucleotides outside the gene matches: 10. This CDR3 has 16 amino acids. The CDR3 DNA reads TGTGCCAGCTCACCCATTCTGGGACTAGGAGAAGATACGCAGTATTTT. Protein product: CASSPILGLGEDTQYF.

V usage is TRBV20-1 and J usage is TRBJ2-1; TRBD1 agrees at 10 bases. Germline V gene sequence: CDR1 DFQATT, CDR2 SNEGSKA (reference sequence). J lost 4 bases, V lost 3 bases, and 9 bases had no gene match. CDR3 length equals 16 residues. Here the CDR3 DNA reads TGCAGTGCTAGTCCTACCGGGACAGGGGAGTACAATGAGCAGTTCTTC. Translation gives CSASPTGTGEYNEQFF.

This clone was seen more than once but under ten times. This chain joins TRBV7-2 and TRBJ2-5, with a possible D match to TRBD1 (5 bases). The CDR3 contains 15 residues. Germline loops: CDR1 SGHTA, CDR2 FQGNSA. Between the trimmed V and J ends, which lost 1 base and 7 bases, there was a span of 16 bases. CDR3 in DNA: TGTGCCAGCAGCTTAGGGTTGGCAGGGCTAGGGACCCAGTACTTC. Translated: CASSLGLAGLGTQYF.

V gene TRBV6-5 combines with J gene TRBJ2-7; the match to TRBD2 covers 8 bases. Germline V gene lookup returns CDR1 MNHEY and CDR2 SVGAGI. The CDR3 consists of 14 residues. V trimming: 2 bases; J trimming: 4 bases; junction bases outside the gene matches: 4. The CDR3 coding sequence is TGTGCCAGCAGTTACGCGCCTAGCGGGTACGAGCAGTACTTC. This codes for CASSYAPSGYEQYF.

The chain employs TRBV10-3 and TRBJ2-5, with 8 bases identical to TRBD1. The germline gives CDR1 ENHRY, CDR2 SYGVKD. This CDR3 has 15 amino acids. With V trimmed by 6 bases and J by 5 bases, 11 bases remained unmatched. This CDR3 reads CAISPDRAGLETQYF. CDR3 DNA: TGTGCCATCAGCCCGGACAGGGCAGGTCTCGAGACCCAGTACTTC.

For the CDR3, the DNA is TGCGCCAGCAGCGATCCGGGGAAAGAGACCCAGTACTTC. It encodes CASSDPGKETQYF. The chain links TRBV5-1 to TRBJ2-5, with a tentative D call TRBD2 (5 bases). Germline loops: CDR1 SGHRS, CDR2 YFSETQ. Trimming cost V 4 bases and J 3 bases, with 10 bases left between them. This CDR3 comprises 13 residues.

This rearrangement joins TRBV5-1 to TRBJ2-6; D is unresolved. V gave up 2 bases and J gave up 2 bases, with 8 bases separating them. The CDR3 is made up of 15 amino acids. Germline V gene sequence: CDR1 SGHRS, CDR2 YFSETQ. The CDR3 region has the DNA TGCGCCAGCAGCTTTGGCGGCACTGGGGCCAACGTCCTGACTTTC. It translates to CASSFGGTGANVLTF.